The rows below give T cell receptor beta chains drawn from one sample of a study of T-cell reconstitution after alpha-beta-depleted transplantation in children. TCRdb ran MiXCR on the PCR reads and lists one entry per CDR3 protein. Of about 980,000 distinct CDR3 sequences in the sample, roughly 29% were seen once. The starting material was PBMCs, mostly from graft donor cells, obtained 360 days after TCRalphabeta/CD19-depleted stem cell transplant. The receptors derive from a boy less than two years old who had a stem cell transplant for SCID, so the T cells may come from the graft donor. The CDR3 runs from the conserved cysteine through the conserved F or W.

V gene	J gene	CDR3 protein
TRBV5-1	TRBJ2-5	CASSPDTTQYF
TRBV27	TRBJ2-7	CASRGTGTYEQYF
TRBV20-1	TRBJ1-6	CSAVQQGALGNSPLHF
TRBV6-1	TRBJ1-1	CASSEGRIEAFF
TRBV3-1	TRBJ1-3	CASSQGYGNTIYF
TRBV5-4	TRBJ2-1	CASSFSYVTSGGARGYNEQFF
TRBV7-9	TRBJ2-1	CASSSRQIRNQDEQFF
TRBV24-1	TRBJ1-5	CATSDAGTPRNQPQHF
TRBV20-1	TRBJ2-7	CSALPRDRNYEQYF
TRBV7-3	TRBJ2-5	CASSLGLGAVEETQYF